There are a few counts of the clone carrying this TCR beta chain. This sample was included in a study of identical twins. Trimming took 2 bases from V and 0 from J, leaving 9 bases between them. Germline CDR1 is DFQATT and CDR2 is SNEGSKA (reference sequence). The CDR3 covers 14 residues. MiXCR, run by TCRdb on the 5' RACE reads, gives a single entry per CDR3 protein. In the table there are about 470,000 distinct CDR3 sequences, less than 25% of which are singletons. These same records also appear under a second study, on T cells expressing NK-cell markers.

The rearrangement uses TRBV20-1 and TRBJ2-3; D is unresolved. The origin of this receptor is a woman aged 18 to 35 in good health. Sequencing input: CD4+ T cells sorted from blood. CDR3 residues: CSARISASTDTQYF. The CDR3 nucleotides read TGCAGTGCTAGAATTTCCGCTAGCACAGATACGCAGTATTTT.